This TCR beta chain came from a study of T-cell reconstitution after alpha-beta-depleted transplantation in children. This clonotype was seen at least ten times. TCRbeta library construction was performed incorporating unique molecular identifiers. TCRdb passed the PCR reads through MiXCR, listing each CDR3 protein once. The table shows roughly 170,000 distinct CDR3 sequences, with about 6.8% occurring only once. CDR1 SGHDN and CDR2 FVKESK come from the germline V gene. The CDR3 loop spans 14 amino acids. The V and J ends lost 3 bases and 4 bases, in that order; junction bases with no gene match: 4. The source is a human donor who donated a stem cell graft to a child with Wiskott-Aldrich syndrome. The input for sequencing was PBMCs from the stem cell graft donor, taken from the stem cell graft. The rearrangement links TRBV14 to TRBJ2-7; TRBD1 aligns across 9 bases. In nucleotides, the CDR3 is TGTGCCAGCAGCCACAGGGACAGGGCTTACGAGCAGTACTTC. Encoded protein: CASSHRDRAYEQYF.